This T cell receptor (beta chain) derives from a study of early T cells in non-severe SARS-CoV-2 infection. About the study: Chains were unpaired, as sequencing was done on bulk RNA from unsorted whole blood. General study points: VDJdb-based matching was biased toward anti-spike CD8 responses and missed private and CD4 specificities.

In regard to this clonotype: Its antigen is undetermined.

V shed 5 bases, J shed 8 bases, and the junction held 13 bases outside the gene matches. This CDR3 is 15 amino acids long. The TCR library protocol attached unique molecular identifiers to the individual cDNA molecules. MiXCR, run by TCRdb on the 5' RACE reads, gives a single entry per CDR3 protein. This table has approximately 19,000 distinct CDR3 sequences, roughly 5% appearing once. The J gene is TRBJ1-1, the V gene TRBV12-3 or TRBV12-4, with 8 bases aligning to TRBD1. Sequenced material: whole blood. This TCR derives from an adult who was a healthcare worker with PCR-confirmed SARS-CoV-2 infection or an uninfected control (not recorded which). CDR3 DNA sequence: TGTGCCAGCAGTCCTTGGACAGGGAAGGTGATAGAAGCTTTCTTT. It specifies CASSPWTGKVIEAFF.